This passage covers 3 T cell receptor beta chains from one sample sequenced in a study of T-cell reconstitution after alpha-beta-depleted transplantation in children. Construction of the TCRbeta library involved unique molecular identifiers. Each CDR3 protein is one row after TCRdb ran MiXCR on the PCR reads. The profile shows roughly 500,000 distinct CDR3 sequences, approximately 12% of them singletons. Sequencing was performed on PBMCs from the stem cell graft donor, taken from the stem cell graft. Receptors originate from a human donor who donated a stem cell graft to a child with combined immunodeficiency.

The table lists this clonotype with a few counts. The CDR3 sequence is CSARVPRRENTGELFF. The CDR3 DNA reads as TGCAGTGCTAGGGTGCCGAGGCGGGAGAACACCGGGGAGCTGTTTTTT. This sequence joins TRBV20-1 and TRBJ2-2; possible D gene TRBD2, 6 bases. The germline V gene has CDR1 DFQATT and CDR2 SNEGSKA (reference sequence). Deletions cut 3 bases from V and 1 base from J, with 15 bases between. CDR3 size: 16 residues.

This clonotype was found many times. J is TRBJ2-1 and V is TRBV4-3; 7 nucleotides agree with TRBD2. Losses at the gene ends were 4 bases for V and 6 bases for J; bases not matched to a gene: 3. This CDR3 spans 13 amino acids. The germline V gene has CDR1 LGHNA and CDR2 YSLEER. CDR3 loop: CASSRRLANEQFF. In nucleotides, the CDR3 is TGCGCCAGCAGCCGTCGACTAGCCAATGAGCAGTTCTTC.

The table lists this clonotype with a few counts. The chain employs TRBV13 and TRBJ2-2, with 8 nucleotides matching TRBD1. V trimming: 5 bases; J trimming: 2 bases; junction bases outside the gene matches: 7. CDR1 and CDR2 from the germline V gene are PRHDT and FYEKMQ (reference sequence). There are 16 residues in the CDR3. The CDR3 reads CASSQRTGINTGELFF. The CDR3 coding sequence is TGTGCCAGCAGCCAACGGACAGGGATCAACACCGGGGAGCTGTTTTTT.